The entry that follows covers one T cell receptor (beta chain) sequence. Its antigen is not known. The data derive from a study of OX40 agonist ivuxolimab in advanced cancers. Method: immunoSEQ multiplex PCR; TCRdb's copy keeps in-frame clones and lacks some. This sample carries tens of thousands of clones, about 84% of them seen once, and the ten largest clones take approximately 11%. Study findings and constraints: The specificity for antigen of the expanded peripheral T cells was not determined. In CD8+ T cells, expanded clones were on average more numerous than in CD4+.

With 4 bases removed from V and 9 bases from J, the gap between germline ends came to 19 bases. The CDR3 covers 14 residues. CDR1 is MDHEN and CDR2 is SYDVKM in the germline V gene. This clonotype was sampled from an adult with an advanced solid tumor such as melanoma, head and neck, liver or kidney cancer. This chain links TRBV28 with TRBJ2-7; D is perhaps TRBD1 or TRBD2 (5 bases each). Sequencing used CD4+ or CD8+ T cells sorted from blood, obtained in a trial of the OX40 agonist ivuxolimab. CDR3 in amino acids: CASSSEGLPRGQYF. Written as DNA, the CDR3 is TGTGCCAGCAGTTCTGAGGGGCTCCCGAGGGGGCAGTACTTC.